This T cell receptor beta chain was found in a study of CD8 T cells in Susac syndrome. Study outcomes and limitations: A relatively small number of individuals underwent TCR sequencing and HLA analysis.

Germline assignment: CDR1 SGHTA and CDR2 FQGNSA. V was trimmed by 5 bases and J by 0 bases, leaving 11 bases between them. This CDR3 is 15 amino acids long. Points on this clonotype: What it binds is not known.

Sequencing of TCR beta covered CD8+ and CD4+ T cells obtained from blood. The RNA, about 0.45 to 1 ug, was put through reverse transcription using random hexamers. An immunoSEQ multiplex PCR amplified TCR beta CDR3 over 54 Vbeta and 13 Jbeta. From the immunoSEQ multiplex PCR reads, TCRdb called clonotypes with MiXCR, one entry per CDR3 protein. Here the sample spans about 210,000 distinct CDR3 sequences, about 94% being singletons. V usage is TRBV7-2 and J usage is TRBJ1-5; D gene ambiguous. Sequenced: CD4+ T cells from PBMCs. This receptor was obtained from a human donor with Susac syndrome. The CDR3 DNA reads as TGTGCCAGCAGCCTTACACCTCTTAGCAATCAGCCCCAGCATTTT. Protein product: CASSLTPLSNQPQHF.